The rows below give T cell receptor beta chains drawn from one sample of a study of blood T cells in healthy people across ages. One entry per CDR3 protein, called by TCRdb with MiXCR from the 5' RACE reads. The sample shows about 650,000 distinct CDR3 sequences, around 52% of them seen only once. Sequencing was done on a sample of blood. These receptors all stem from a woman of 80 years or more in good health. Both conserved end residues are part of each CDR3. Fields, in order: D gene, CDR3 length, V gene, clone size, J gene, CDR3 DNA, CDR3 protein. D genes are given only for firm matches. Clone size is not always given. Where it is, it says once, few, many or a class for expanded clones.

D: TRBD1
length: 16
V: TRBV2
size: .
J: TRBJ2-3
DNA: TGTGCCAGCAGGACCCCGGGACAGGGGTTGGCAGATACGCAGTATTTT
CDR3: CASRTPGQGLADTQYF

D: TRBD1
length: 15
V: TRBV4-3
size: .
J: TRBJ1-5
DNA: TGCGCCAGCAGCCGAGGGACAGGGTACGATCAGCCCCAGCATTTT
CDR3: CASSRGTGYDQPQHF

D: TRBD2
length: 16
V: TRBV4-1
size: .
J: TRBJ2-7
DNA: TGCGCCAGCAGCCAAGATACGGCTAGCGGAAGCTGCGAGCAGTACTTC
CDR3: CASSQDTASGSCEQYF

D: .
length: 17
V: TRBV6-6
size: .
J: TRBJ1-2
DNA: TGTGCCAGCAGTTACCCCGGAAACAGGGCTTCTAACTATGGCTACACCTTC
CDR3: CASSYPGNRASNYGYTF

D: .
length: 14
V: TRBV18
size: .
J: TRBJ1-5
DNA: TGTGCCAGCTCAAAGGGGATGGGAAATCAGCCCCAGCATTTT
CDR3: CASSKGMGNQPQHF

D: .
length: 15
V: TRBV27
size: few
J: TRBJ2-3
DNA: TGTGCCAGCAGTCCCCAGACATGGAACACAGATACGCAGTATTTT
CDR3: CASSPQTWNTDTQYF

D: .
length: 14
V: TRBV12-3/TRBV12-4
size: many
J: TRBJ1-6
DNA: TGTGCCAGCAGTTTCGGCTTTGCAAATTCACCCCTCCACTTT
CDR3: CASSFGFANSPLHF

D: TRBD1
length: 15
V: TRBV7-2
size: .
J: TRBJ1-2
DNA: TGTGCCAGCAGCTTAGAGTTCGGGACAGGGAAGAGAGACACCTTC
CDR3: CASSLEFGTGKRDTF

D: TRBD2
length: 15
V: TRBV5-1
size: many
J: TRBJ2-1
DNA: TGCGCCAGCAGCCAATGGACTAGCGGTTACAATGAGCAGTTCTTC
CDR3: CASSQWTSGYNEQFF

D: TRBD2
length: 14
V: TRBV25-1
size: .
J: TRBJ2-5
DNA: TGTGCCAGCAGTGACCGACTAGCGGGATTGGCCCAGTACTTC
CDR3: CASSDRLAGLAQYF

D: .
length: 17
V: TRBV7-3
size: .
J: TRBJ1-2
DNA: TGTGCCAGCAGCCCACTCCCCCTGACAGTATCCCCACGGGGCTACACCTTC
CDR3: CASSPLPLTVSPRGYTF

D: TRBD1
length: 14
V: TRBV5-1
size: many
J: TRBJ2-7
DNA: TGCGCCAGCAGCCGACAGGACAGGGTAGCCGAGCAGTACTTC
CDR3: CASSRQDRVAEQYF

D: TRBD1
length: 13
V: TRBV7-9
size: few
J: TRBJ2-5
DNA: TGTGCCAGCAGTCTCGGGACAGCCTCTGAGCAGTACTTC
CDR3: CASSLGTASEQYF

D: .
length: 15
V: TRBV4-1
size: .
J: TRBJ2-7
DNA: TGCGCCAGCAGCCAAGTGGCCCCAACTAGTTACGAGCAGTACTTC
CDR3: CASSQVAPTSYEQYF

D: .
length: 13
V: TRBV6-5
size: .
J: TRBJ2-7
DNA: TGTGCCAGCAGCGGGGACCTCCTGCTGAGGCAGTACTTC
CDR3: CASSGDLLLRQYF

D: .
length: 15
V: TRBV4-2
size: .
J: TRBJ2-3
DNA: TGTGCCAGCAGCCAAGAGCTACAGGCCCCAGATACGCAGTATTTT
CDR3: CASSQELQAPDTQYF

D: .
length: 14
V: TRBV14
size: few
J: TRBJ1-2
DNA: TGTGCCAGCAGCCACCGAACGGCTAACTATGGCTACACCTTC
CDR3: CASSHRTANYGYTF

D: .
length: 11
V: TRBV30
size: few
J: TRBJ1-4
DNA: TGTGCTTTCGGGTTTAATGAAAAACTGTTTTTT
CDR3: CAFGFNEKLFF

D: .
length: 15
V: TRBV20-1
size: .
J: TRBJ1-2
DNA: TGCAGTGCTAGAGATTTGGAGGCCACCCCCTATGGCTACACCTTC
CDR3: CSARDLEATPYGYTF

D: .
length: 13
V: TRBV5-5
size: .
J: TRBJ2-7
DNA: TGTGCCAGCAGCTTGGAGCAGGCCTACGAGCAGTACTTC
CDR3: CASSLEQAYEQYF

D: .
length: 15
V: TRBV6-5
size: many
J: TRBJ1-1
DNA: TGTGCCAGCAGTCCAAGAACAGGGAGGGGCACTGAAGCTTTCTTT
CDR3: CASSPRTGRGTEAFF

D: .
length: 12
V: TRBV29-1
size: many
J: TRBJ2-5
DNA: TGCAGCGTTGACATACTTGGAGGGACCCAGTACTTC
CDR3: CSVDILGGTQYF

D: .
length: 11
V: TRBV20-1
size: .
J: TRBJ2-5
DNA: TGCAGTGCTGGAGCACAGGAGACCCAGTACTTC
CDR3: CSAGAQETQYF

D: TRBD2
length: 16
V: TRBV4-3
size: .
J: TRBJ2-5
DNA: TGCGCCAGCAGCGCGACAGCGGGGGGAACTAAAGAGACCCAGTACTTC
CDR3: CASSATAGGTKETQYF

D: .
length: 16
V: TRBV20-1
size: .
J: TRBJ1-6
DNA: TGCAGTGCTAGAGTTAGGACAGAAACCTATAATTCACCCCTCCACTTT
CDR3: CSARVRTETYNSPLHF

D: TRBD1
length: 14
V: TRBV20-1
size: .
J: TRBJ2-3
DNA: TGCAGTGCTCTGGAGAAGGGGGCCCATCATACGCAGTATTTT
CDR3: CSALEKGAHHTQYF

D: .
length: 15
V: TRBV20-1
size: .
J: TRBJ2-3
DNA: TGCAGTGCTAGATATTACGGGCCAGACACATTACGGCAGTATTTT
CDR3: CSARYYGPDTLRQYF

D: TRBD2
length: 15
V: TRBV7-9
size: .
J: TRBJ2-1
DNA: TGTGCCAGCACCTTACTAGCGGGAGCTTACAATGAGCAGTTCTTC
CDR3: CASTLLAGAYNEQFF

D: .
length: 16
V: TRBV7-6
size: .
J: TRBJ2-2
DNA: TGTGCCAGCAGCTTAGTTGTGACTTCCCAGACCGGGGAGCTGTTTTTT
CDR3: CASSLVVTSQTGELFF

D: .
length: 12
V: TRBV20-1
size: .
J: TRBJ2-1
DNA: TGCAGTGCTAGAGCAGCCCGCAATGAGCAGTTCTTC
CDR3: CSARAARNEQFF

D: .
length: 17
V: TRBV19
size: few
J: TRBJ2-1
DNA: TGTGCCAGTAGTCTCCCTCCTTGGCAGGGAGCCTACAATGAGCAGTTCTTC
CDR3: CASSLPPWQGAYNEQFF

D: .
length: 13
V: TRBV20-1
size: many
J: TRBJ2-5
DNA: TGCAGTGCTAGAGTTCCAGGACAAGAGACCCAGTACTTC
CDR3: CSARVPGQETQYF

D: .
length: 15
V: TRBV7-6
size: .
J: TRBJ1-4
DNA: TGTGCCAGCAGCCTTGGGGGGGCGGTTCATGAAAAACTGTTTTTT
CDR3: CASSLGGAVHEKLFF

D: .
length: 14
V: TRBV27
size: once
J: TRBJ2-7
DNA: TGTGCCAGCAGTTTTATTTCAAACCTTTACGAGCAGTACTTC
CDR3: CASSFISNLYEQYF

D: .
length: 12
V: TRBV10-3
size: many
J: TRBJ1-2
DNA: TGTGCCATCAGACCTGACAGTACGGGCTACACCTTC
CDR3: CAIRPDSTGYTF

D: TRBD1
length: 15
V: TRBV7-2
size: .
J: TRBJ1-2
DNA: TGTGCCAGCAGCTCAGAAGACAGGGGGACTCATGGCTACACCTTC
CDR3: CASSSEDRGTHGYTF

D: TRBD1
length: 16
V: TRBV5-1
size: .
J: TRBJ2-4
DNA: TGCGCCAGCAGCTGTGGACAGGGGATAGCCAAAAACATTCAGTACTTC
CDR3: CASSCGQGIAKNIQYF

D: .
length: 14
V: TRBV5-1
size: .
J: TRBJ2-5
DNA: TGCGCCAGCAGCTTAGAGGGCAGGGGAGAGACCCAGTACTTC
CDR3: CASSLEGRGETQYF

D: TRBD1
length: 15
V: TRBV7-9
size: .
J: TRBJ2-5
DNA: TGTGCCAGCAGCTTAAAGGGACAGGGGGTTAATGAGCAGTACTTC
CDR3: CASSLKGQGVNEQYF

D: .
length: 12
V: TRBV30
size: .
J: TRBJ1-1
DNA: TGTGCCTGGAGTGTACGGGGGGGTAAAGCTTTCTTT
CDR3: CAWSVRGGKAFF

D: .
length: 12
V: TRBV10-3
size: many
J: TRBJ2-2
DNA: TGTGCCATCAGTACGAACACCGGGGAGCTGTTTTTT
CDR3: CAISTNTGELFF

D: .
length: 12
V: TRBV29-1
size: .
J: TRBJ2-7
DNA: TGCAGCGTTGAAGGGTCGGGGGACGAGCAGTACTTC
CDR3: CSVEGSGDEQYF

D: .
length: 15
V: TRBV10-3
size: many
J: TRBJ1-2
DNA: TGTGCCATCAGTGCCTCAGGACGGCGCCTAGAAGGCTACACCTTC
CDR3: CAISASGRRLEGYTF

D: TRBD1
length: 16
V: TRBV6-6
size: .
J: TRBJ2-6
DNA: TGTGCCAGCAGGGACAGGGGGAGCTCTGGGGCCAACGTCCTGACTTTC
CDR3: CASRDRGSSGANVLTF

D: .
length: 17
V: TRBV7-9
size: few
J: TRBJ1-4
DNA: TGTGCCAGCAGCTTAGGGGCTCTTCGGGCGACTAATGAAAAACTGTTTTTT
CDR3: CASSLGALRATNEKLFF

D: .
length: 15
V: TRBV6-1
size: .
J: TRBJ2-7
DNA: TGTGCCAGCAGTGAAGCGGGCGGAGACTCCTACGAGCAGTACTTC
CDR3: CASSEAGGDSYEQYF

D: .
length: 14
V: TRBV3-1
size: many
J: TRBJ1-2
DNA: TGTGCCAGCAGCCTCGGGAACAGGGAGAACGGCTACACCTTC
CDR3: CASSLGNRENGYTF

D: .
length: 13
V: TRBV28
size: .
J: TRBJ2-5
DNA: TGTGCCAGCAGTGTATTCAGGGACGAGACCCAGTACTTC
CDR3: CASSVFRDETQYF

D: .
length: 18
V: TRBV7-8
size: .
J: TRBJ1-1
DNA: TGTGCCAGCAGCTCCGCGCCCGGGACCCAAGGCTGGTACACTGAAGCTTTCTTT
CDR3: CASSSAPGTQGWYTEAFF

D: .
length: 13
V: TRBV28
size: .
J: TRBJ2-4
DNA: TGTGCCAGCAGTAAAGGACGGCAAAACATTCAGTACTTC
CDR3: CASSKGRQNIQYF